This TCR beta chain was captured by sequencing in a study of radiotherapy plus CTLA-4 blockade in lung cancer (dated by TCRdb to the late 2010s). Turning to the overall study: Objective responses were observed in approximately 18% of enrolled patients, and disease control was achieved in roughly 29%. General study outcomes and caveats: TCR clones derived from tumors expanded in peripheral blood after treatment with radiotherapy and ipilimumab. Increased serum interferon-beta after radiation, together with early dynamic changes in blood T cell clones, were reported to be the strongest predictors of response.

The study tested focal radiation therapy combined with CTLA-4 blockade (ipilimumab) in patients with chemo-refractory metastatic non-small-cell lung cancer. Remarks on this clone: Its binding antigen is unknown. The germline gene is not matched at one end of the junction; a read error may be the cause.

Library construction relied on the immunoSEQ multiplex PCR assay. The source is immuneACCESS, and TCRdb retained only in-frame sequences with V and J called. Part of the clones is not carried over; for the studies checked, unresolved V genes explain less than half of this, and the remainder is unexplained. For this sample the table gives roughly 120,000 clones, of which about 80% were detected only once. The ten top clones hold roughly 3.1% of the sample. This TCR came from a human donor with non-small cell lung cancer that progressed on radiotherapy plus ipilimumab. Some clones in this sample may be carry-over from other donors' samples. The sample in question was peripheral blood, obtained from a patient treated with radiotherapy plus ipilimumab.

Here is the DNA: TGTGCCAGCAGTTTCCAGGGGTGCGCCTTC. The translation is CASSFQGCAF. The rearrangement joined TRBV27 to TRBJ1-2; 6 matching bases give a weak D call of TRBD1. CDR1 MNHEY and CDR2 SMNVEV are derived from the germline V gene (reference sequence). Including cysteine and phenylalanine, the CDR3 has 10 amino acids. The DNA shown is the 30-base CDR3, in frame from base 1.